This entry features one TCR beta chain sequence. As yet, its antigen is unknown. This entry belongs to a study of T cells in Graves' hyperthyroidism and ophthalmopathy. Together with thyroid ultrasound, orbital computed tomography, serum thyroxine and TRAb, clinical symptoms were used for diagnoses. The source of the PBMCs was about 10 ml of fresh peripheral blood. Study findings and constraints: Through a model of 13 V-J features, ophthalmopathy was separated from stable hyperthyroidism.

CDR1 and CDR2 (germline): SGHTA, FQGTGA. The CDR3 spans 15 residues. J lost 5 bases, V lost 4 bases, and 4 bases had no gene match. RNA transcripts provided the source from which TCR beta CDR3 regions were amplified. When the TCR CDR3 underwent first-round RT-PCR, the HTBI primer set was used. TCRdb passed the multiplex PCR reads through MiXCR, listing each CDR3 protein once. Of roughly 750,000 distinct CDR3 sequences listed, less than 20% were seen once; the top ten hold around 7.7%. Sequenced sample: blood. The source is a man younger than 35 with Graves' hyperthyroidism. The rearrangement joins TRBV7-3 to TRBJ2-1; 11 bases match TRBD2. Here the CDR3 DNA reads TGTGCCAGCAGCTCGACTAGCGGGAACCACAATGAGCAGTTCTTC. This sequence encodes CASSSTSGNHNEQFF.